This entry features one T cell receptor beta chain sequence. Its antigen remains unidentified. The CDR3 length is 11 residues. The V end lost 3 bases, the J end lost 7 bases, and 7 bases lay between the germline ends. Germline values: CDR1 MNHNS, CDR2 SASEGT. The data stem from a study of shared clonotypes between healthy human individuals. Points from the study as a whole: Larger estimated richness was generally seen in naive subsets than in memory subsets. Owing to a small donor count, the genetic and exposure-history diversity represented was limited.

Using immunoSEQ multiplex PCR, the repertoire was profiled, and TCRdb retains in-frame clones only, with some absent. This table has about 2.3 million clones, 92% appearing once. Sequenced sample: naive CD4+ T cells from PBMCs. Subset described: CD45RA+ positively selected. This receptor was taken from a man aged 18 to 29 in good health. Some clones in this sample may be carry-over from other donors' samples. J is TRBJ2-7 and V is TRBV6-1, with D perhaps matching TRBD2 (5 bases). CDR3 loop: CASSERGEQYF. For the CDR3, the DNA is TGTGCCAGCAGTGAGCGAGGGGAGCAGTACTTC.